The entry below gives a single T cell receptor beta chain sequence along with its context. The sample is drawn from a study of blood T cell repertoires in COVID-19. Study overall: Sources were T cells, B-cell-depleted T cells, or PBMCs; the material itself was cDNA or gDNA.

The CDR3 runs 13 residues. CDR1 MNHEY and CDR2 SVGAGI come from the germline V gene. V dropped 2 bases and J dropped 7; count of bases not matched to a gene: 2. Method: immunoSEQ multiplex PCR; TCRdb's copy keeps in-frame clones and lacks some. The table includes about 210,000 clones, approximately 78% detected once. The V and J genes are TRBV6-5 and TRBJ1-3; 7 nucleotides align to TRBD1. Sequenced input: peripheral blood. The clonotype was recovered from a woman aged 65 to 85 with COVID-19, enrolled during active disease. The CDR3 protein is CASSYEGANTIYF. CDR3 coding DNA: TGTGCCAGCAGTTACGAGGGGGCGAACACCATATATTTT.